This T cell receptor (beta chain) comes out of a study of T cell responses to AZD1222 COVID-19 vaccine (dated by TCRdb to the early 2020s). The study in broad terms: Because spike-specific TCR depth and breadth did not differ between the two schedules, AZD1222 recipients who got a second dose at roughly 4 weeks were pooled with those who got a second dose at roughly 12 weeks. TCR sequencing covered over 230 trial participants: 200 to 220 given two doses of AZD1222 and some 25 given two doses of MenACWY control vaccine. Trial participants were enrolled by age into subgroups of 18-55, 56-69 and 70-plus years, and around 150, 28 and 57 TCR-sequenced participants, respectively, were included in these subgroups. General conclusions and limits of the study: No day 14 peak-response samples were available, so repertoires were characterized only after the peak T cell response. Participants were mostly white British and included more females than males, and it was suggested by the authors that clonal diversity may have been underestimated. In the small 56-69-year group, the increase in depth fell short of significance, most likely because of low power. Reportedly, close to half of the unique spike-specific TCRs recognized epitopes lying outside the regions that are mutated in the B.1.351 and B.1.1.7 variants. The whole spike protein was spanned by vaccine-associated CD4 TCRs, and dominant responses were seen in regions 160-218 and 743-854. Only 5 to 7 AZD1222 recipients were SARS-CoV-2 seropositive at baseline, limiting conclusions about previously exposed vaccinees. After two AZD1222 doses, spike-specific TCR breadth and depth were significantly higher than at day 0 and than in MenACWY recipients.

Explained via the paper, the time point label denotes: baseline before first vaccination. The vaccinee samples were drawn from two UK trials, COV001 and COV002, one of which was a single-blind randomized controlled phase 2/3 trial testing AZD1222 (ChAdOx1 nCoV-19) in healthy adults. For TCRbeta chain sequencing, PBMC samples from trial participants were taken at day 0 and at day 28 after the second dose. According to the germline V gene (reference sequence), CDR1 reads SEHNR and CDR2 reads FQNEAQ. V loses 4 bases of germline sequence and J loses 5 bases, and the interval between the two ends is 12 bases. The CDR3 spans 13 residues, from the cysteine through the phenylalanine. The read is trimmed to its CDR3 DNA, 39 bases read in frame from base 1. As to this clone: The antigen this receptor binds is unknown. There are no base qualities to consult, and no much larger clone falls within one base.

The CDR3 regions of human TCRbeta chains were analyzed by immunosequencing. Concerning the study's data processing: TCRs in the repertoires were compared against a reference library of SARS-CoV-2-specific TCRs that had been generated with the MIRA antigen-specificity platform. Breadth was defined as the fraction of unique TCRs that were SARS-CoV-2-associated, and depth was defined as the fraction of total T cells that were SARS-CoV-2-associated. Each spike-specific TCR was assigned to its reactive spike region and to a CD4 or CD8 class using the MIRA data. Log10-transformed breadth and depth values were compared by one-way ANOVA with Sidak's multiple comparisons tests. TCRdb mirrors the immuneACCESS table, restricted to in-frame sequences. Some clones are absent from its copies; in checked studies, under half trace to an unresolved V gene, and the reason for the others is unknown. The V and J calls and the clone size are those of that table, but D and trimming were determined from the DNA. Recorded for this sample are approximately 150,000 clones; more than 90% of them occurred a single time. The ten largest make up more than 1.5% of the sample.

This chain joins TRBV7-9 to TRBJ2-7, with the D gene too uncertain to name. The material sequenced was peripheral blood, taken on day 0 of AZD1222 vaccination. The source of this sequence is an adult in good health. The nucleotides read TGTGCCAGCAGCTCCCCCGATAGGCACGAGCAGTACTTC. It translates to CASSSPDRHEQYF.